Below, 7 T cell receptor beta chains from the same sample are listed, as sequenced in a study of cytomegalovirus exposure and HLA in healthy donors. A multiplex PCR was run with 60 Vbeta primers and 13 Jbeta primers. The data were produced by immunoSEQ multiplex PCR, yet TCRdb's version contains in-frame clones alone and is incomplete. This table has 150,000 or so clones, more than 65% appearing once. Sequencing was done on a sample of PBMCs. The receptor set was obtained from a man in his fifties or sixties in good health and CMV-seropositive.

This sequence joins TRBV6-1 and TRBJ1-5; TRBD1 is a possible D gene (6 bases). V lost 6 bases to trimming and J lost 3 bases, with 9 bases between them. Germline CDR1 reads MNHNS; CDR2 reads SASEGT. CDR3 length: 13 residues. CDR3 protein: CASRRQVNQPQHF. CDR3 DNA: TGTGCCAGCAGGAGACAGGTCAATCAGCCCCAGCATTTT.

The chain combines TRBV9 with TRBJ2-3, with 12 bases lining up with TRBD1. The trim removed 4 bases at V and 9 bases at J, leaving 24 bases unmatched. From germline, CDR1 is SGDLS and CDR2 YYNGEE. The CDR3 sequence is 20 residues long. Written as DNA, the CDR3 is TGTGCCAGCAGCCCTACCGGGACAGGGGGCGCAGGGTCGACCAAAGGGACGCAGTATTTT. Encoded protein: CASSPTGTGGAGSTKGTQYF.

CDR3 sequence: CASSIDRGQGVGYTF. In DNA form, the CDR3 reads TGTGCCAGTAGTATAGATCGAGGACAGGGTGTTGGCTACACCTTC. The chain employs TRBV19 and TRBJ1-2, with TRBD1 matching 8 bases. CDR1 and CDR2 from the germline V gene are LNHDA and SQIVND (reference sequence). Trimming removed 0 bases from V and 7 bases from J; junction bases left unmatched: 7. This CDR3 comprises 15 residues. The full variable domain, rest sourced from reference TRBV19 and TRBJ1-2, is DGGITQSPKYLFRKEGQNVTLSCEQNLNHDAMYWYRQDPGQGLRLIYYSQIVNDFQKGDIAEGYSVSREKKESFPLTVTSAQKNPTAFYLCASSIDRGQGVGYTFGSGTRLTVV.

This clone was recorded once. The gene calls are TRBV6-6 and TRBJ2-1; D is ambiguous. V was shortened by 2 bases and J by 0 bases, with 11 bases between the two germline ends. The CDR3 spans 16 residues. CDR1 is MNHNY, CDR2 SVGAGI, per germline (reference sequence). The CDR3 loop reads CASSYKAGRSYNEQFF. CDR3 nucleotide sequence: TGTGCCAGCAGTTACAAAGCAGGCCGCTCCTACAATGAGCAGTTCTTC.

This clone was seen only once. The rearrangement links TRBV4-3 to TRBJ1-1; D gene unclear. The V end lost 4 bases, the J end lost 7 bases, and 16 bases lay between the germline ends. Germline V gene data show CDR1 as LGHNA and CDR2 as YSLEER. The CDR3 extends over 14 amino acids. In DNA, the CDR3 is TGCGCCAGCAGCCTAGCGGTCACGGTCAATGAAGCTTTCTTT. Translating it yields CASSLAVTVNEAFF.

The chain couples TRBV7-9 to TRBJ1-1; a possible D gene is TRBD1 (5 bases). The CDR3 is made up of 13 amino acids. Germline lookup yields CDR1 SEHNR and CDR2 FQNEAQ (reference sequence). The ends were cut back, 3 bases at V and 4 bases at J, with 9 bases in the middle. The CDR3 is CASSFPGGTEAFF. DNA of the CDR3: TGTGCCAGCAGCTTTCCGGGGGGCACTGAAGCTTTCTTT.

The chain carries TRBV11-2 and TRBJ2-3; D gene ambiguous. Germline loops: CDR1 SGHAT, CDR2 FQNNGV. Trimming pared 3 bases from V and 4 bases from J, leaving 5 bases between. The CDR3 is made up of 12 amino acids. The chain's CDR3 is CASSFRADTQYF. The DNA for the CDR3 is TGTGCCAGCAGCTTTAGAGCAGATACGCAGTATTTT.